The next 17 T cell receptor beta chains were all read from a single sample in a study of cytomegalovirus exposure and HLA in healthy donors. Use of 60 Vbeta and 13 Jbeta primers characterized the PCR. Sequencing was performed with immunoSEQ multiplex PCR; in TCRdb, only in-frame clones are kept and a portion is missing. In the table there are about 170,000 clones, roughly four fifths of which are singletons. The sequenced material came from PBMCs. The receptors were sampled from a girl aged 5-17 years in good health and CMV-seropositive.

The V gene is TRBV10-2, the J gene TRBJ1-1; a weak D match, TRBD1 (5 bases). V was cut by 5 bases and J by 6 bases, with 16 bases left in between. The CDR3 consists of 14 residues. CDR1 is WSHSY and CDR2 is SAAADI in the germline V gene. CDR3 bases: TGCGCCAGCAGTTACAAGGGGTTTCCCCCTGAAGCTTTCTTT. Its protein product is CASSYKGFPPEAFF.

This clone was seen a single time. The chain recombines TRBV2 with TRBJ2-5; tentatively, D is TRBD2 (5 bases). The DNA end is more similar to TRBJ2-7, so the J call may be wrong. The V gene's germline CDR1 is SNHLY and CDR2 FYNNEI. This CDR3 is 10 amino acids long. Here the CDR3 reads CASRGDEQYF. As DNA, the CDR3 is TGTGCCAGCAGGGGAGACGAGCAGTACTTC.

A few counts support this clone. The J gene is TRBJ1-2, the V gene TRBV6-5; TRBD1 is a possible D gene (5 bases). The CDR3 sequence is 15 residues long. Trimming took off 4 bases at V and 7 bases at J, with 19 bases between the two ends. Germline lookup yields CDR1 MNHEY and CDR2 SVGAGI. CDR3 in amino acids: CASSSMRRDFGGYTF. In DNA, the CDR3 is TGTGCCAGCAGTTCCATGAGAAGGGACTTTGGTGGCTACACCTTC.

V usage is TRBV19 and J usage is TRBJ2-3, with 7 bases fitting TRBD1. CDR3 length: 14 residues. V lost 5 bases and J lost 0; bases outside the gene matches: 2. CDR1 is LNHDA and CDR2 is SQIVND in the germline V gene (reference sequence). Here the CDR3 reads CASSSTGSTDTQYF. The CDR3 DNA sequence: TGTGCCAGTAGTTCGACAGGGAGCACAGATACGCAGTATTTT.

The genes are TRBV5-5 and TRBJ1-1; no firm D call. The V gene's germline CDR1 is SGHKS and CDR2 YYEKEE (reference sequence). The CDR3 sequence is 18 residues long. With 0 bases removed from V and 1 base from J, the gap between germline ends came to 19 bases. DNA for the CDR3: TGTGCCAGCAGCTTGGCCAGGCCAGCAAAATTCTCGAACACTGAAGCTTTCTTT. Its translation is CASSLARPAKFSNTEAFF.

This chain connects TRBV7-8 to TRBJ2-5, with a tentative D call TRBD2 (6 bases). The CDR3 spans 18 residues. Germline CDR1 is SGHVS and CDR2 is FQNEAQ. Trimming removed 2 bases at V and 2 bases at J, with 21 bases between. As DNA, the CDR3 is TGTGCCAGCAGCTTATTAGTATCCCGGGACTCAAATCAAGAGACCCAGTACTTC. This encodes CASSLLVSRDSNQETQYF.

This chain joins TRBV5-4 and TRBJ2-2; 7 bases align to TRBD1. The germline gives CDR1 SGHNT, CDR2 YYREEE (reference sequence). The CDR3 has 16 amino acids. The V and J ends lost 1 base and 6 bases, in that order; junction bases with no gene match: 9. DNA of the CDR3: TGTGCCAGCAGCTTGTCTCTAAAGGGGGCAGCCGGGGAGCTGTTTTTT. Translated, it gives CASSLSLKGAAGELFF.

The rearrangement uses TRBV5-1 and TRBJ2-5; D might be TRBD1 (6 bases). Germline loops: CDR1 SGHRS, CDR2 YFSETQ. The CDR3 sequence is 14 residues long. V was trimmed by 0 bases and J by 3 bases, leaving 9 bases between them. The CDR3: CASSLVRTEETQYF. CDR3 coding DNA: TGCGCCAGCAGCTTGGTCCGGACAGAAGAGACCCAGTACTTC. Full variable domain (rest looked up from reference TRBV5-1 and TRBJ2-5): KAGVTQTPRYLIKTRGQQVTLSCSPISGHRSVSWYQQTPGQGLQFLFEYFSETQRNKGNFPGRFSGRQFSNSRSEMNVSTLELGDSALYLCASSLVRTEETQYFGPGTRLLVL.

The chain combines TRBV5-1 with TRBJ2-1; the match to TRBD2 covers 9 bases. Per germline, CDR1 SGHRS and CDR2 YFSETQ. The CDR3 contains 16 residues. The V segment lost 6 bases and the J segment 9 bases; nucleotides outside the gene matches: 16. For the CDR3, the DNA is TGCGCCAGCAATCAGGATAGCGGGGGACTACCCAGTGAGCAGTTCTTC. Translation gives CASNQDSGGLPSEQFF.

V is TRBV7-9 and J is TRBJ2-7; 7 bases agree with TRBD1. This CDR3 comprises 15 residues. Trimming cost V 5 bases and J 2 bases; bases outside gene matches: 9. The germline V gene has CDR1 SEHNR and CDR2 FQNEAQ (reference sequence). DNA for the CDR3: TGTGCCAGCAGCGCTAAGGGGGCCGATCCCTACGAGCAGTACTTC. This encodes CASSAKGADPYEQYF. Together with reference TRBV7-9 and TRBJ2-7, the CDR3 gives the full variable domain: DTGVSQNPRHKITKRGQNVTFRCDPISEHNRLYWYRQTLGQGPEFLTYFQNEAQLEKSRLLSDRFSAERPKGSFSTLEIQRTEQGDSAMYLCASSAKGADPYEQYFGPGTRLTVT.

The V and J genes are TRBV6-5 and TRBJ1-2; D unclear. The CDR3 is made up of 11 amino acids. Trimming shortened V by 8 bases and J by 5 bases, and 9 bases separated the two germline ends. Germline loops: CDR1 MNHEY, CDR2 SVGAGI. The CDR3 bases are TGTGCCAGCGGGCCAGTATATGGCTACACCTTC. Translated: CASGPVYGYTF.

About this clone itself: At one of its ends the junction is not consistent with the germline gene, which may arise from a read error. This sample includes further DNA sequences coding for the same CDR3. V and J are TRBV25-1 and TRBJ1-2; weak D call: TRBD1 (6 bases). There are 12 residues in the CDR3. Germline lookup yields CDR1 MGHDK and CDR2 SYGVNS. CDR3 residues: CASINRDDGYTF. Written as DNA, the CDR3 is TGTGCCAGCATAAACAGGGATGATGGCTACACCTTT.

This chain connects TRBV12-5 to TRBJ1-3; D remains unclear. Germline CDR1 reads LGHNT; CDR2 reads FRNRAP. The CDR3 runs to 14 residues. V was pared by 1 base and J by 2 bases, with 6 bases between. CDR3 sequence (DNA): TGTGCTAGTGGTTTGGAGACAACTGGAAACACCATATATTTT. Translated, it gives CASGLETTGNTIYF.

The chain combines TRBV9 with TRBJ2-2; D perhaps matches TRBD2 (5 bases). In germline, CDR1 is SGDLS, CDR2 YYNGEE. V lost 6 bases to trimming and J lost 5 bases, with 11 bases between them. This CDR3 spans 13 amino acids. The CDR3 sequence: CASTPGVTGELFF. The CDR3 DNA sequence: TGTGCCAGCACCCCCGGGGTTACCGGGGAGCTGTTTTTT.

V is TRBV7-3 and J is TRBJ1-1; D may be TRBD1 (6 bases). Germline CDR1 and CDR2: SGHTA and FQGTGA. CDR3 size: 14 residues. The germline V and J ends were trimmed by 5 bases and 5 bases, with 15 bases remaining between them. The chain's CDR3 is CASSLQGSRTEAFF. The DNA for the CDR3 is TGTGCCAGCAGCCTTCAGGGGAGTAGGACTGAAGCTTTCTTT.

The chain links TRBV9 to TRBJ1-2; D might be TRBD1 (6 bases). Between the trimmed V and J ends, which lost 2 bases and 0 bases, there was a span of 11 bases. The CDR3 length is 15 residues. Looked up from germline, CDR1 is SGDLS and CDR2 is YYNGEE. The chain's CDR3 is CASSVTTGANYGYTF. DNA of the CDR3: TGTGCCAGCAGCGTGACGACAGGCGCTAACTATGGCTACACCTTC.

V usage is TRBV2 and J usage is TRBJ1-1; tentatively, D is TRBD1 (5 bases). The V end lost 2 bases, the J end lost 4 bases, and 8 bases lay between the germline ends. The CDR3 totals 13 residues. CDR1 and CDR2 (germline): SNHLY, FYNNEI. The CDR3 DNA is TGTGCCAGCAGTGAAACCGGGGGCACTGAAGCTTTCTTT. This codes for CASSETGGTEAFF.